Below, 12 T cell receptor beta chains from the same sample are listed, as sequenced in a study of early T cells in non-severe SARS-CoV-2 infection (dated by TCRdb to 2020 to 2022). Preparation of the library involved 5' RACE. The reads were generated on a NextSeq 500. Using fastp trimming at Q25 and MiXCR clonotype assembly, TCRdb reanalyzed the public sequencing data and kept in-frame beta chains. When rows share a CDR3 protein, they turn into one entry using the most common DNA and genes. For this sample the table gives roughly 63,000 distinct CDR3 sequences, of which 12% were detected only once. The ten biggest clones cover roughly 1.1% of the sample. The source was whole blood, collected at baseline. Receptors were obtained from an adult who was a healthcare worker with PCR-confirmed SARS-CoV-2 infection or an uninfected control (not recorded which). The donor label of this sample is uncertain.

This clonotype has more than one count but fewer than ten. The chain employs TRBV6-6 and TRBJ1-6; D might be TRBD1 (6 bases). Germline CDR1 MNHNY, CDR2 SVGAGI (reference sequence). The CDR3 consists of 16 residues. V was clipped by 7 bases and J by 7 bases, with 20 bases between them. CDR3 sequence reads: CASTHPQGMGNSPLHF. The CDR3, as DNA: TGTGCCAGCACCCACCCACAGGGTATGGGCAATTCACCCCTCCACTTT.

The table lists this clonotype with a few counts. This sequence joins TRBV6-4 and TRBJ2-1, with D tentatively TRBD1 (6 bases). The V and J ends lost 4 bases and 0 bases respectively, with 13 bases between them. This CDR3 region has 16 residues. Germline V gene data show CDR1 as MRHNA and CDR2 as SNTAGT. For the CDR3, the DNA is TGTGCCAGCAGTGTCCAGGGGCTGAGCTCCTACAATGAGCAGTTCTTC. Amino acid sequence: CASSVQGLSSYNEQFF.

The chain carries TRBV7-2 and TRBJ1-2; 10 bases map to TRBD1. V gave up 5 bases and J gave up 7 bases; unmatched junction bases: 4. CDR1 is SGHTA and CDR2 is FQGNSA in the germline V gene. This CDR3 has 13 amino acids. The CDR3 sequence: CASSLDRGLGYTF. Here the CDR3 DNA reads TGTGCCAGCAGCCTTGACAGGGGGCTTGGCTACACCTTC.

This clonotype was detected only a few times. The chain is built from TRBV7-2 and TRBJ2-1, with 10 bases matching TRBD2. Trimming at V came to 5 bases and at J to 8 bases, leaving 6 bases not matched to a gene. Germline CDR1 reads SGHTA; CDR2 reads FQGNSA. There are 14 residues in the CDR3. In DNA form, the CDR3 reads TGTGCCAGCAGCATAACTAGCGGGGCTCATGAGCAGTTCTTC. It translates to CASSITSGAHEQFF.

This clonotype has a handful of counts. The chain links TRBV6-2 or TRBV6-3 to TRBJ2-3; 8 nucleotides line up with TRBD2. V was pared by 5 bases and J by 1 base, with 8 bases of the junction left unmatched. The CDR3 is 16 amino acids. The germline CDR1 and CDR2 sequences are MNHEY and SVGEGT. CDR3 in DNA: TGTGCCAGCAGTCGACTCCCGGGACTAGGCACAGATACGCAGTATTTT. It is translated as CASSRLPGLGTDTQYF.

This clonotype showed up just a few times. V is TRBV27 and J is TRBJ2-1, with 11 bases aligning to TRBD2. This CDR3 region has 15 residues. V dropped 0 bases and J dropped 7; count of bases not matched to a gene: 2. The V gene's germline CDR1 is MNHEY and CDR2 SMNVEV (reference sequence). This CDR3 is CASSLSSGGVNEQFF. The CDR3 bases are TGTGCCAGCAGTTTATCTAGCGGGGGGGTGAATGAGCAGTTCTTC.

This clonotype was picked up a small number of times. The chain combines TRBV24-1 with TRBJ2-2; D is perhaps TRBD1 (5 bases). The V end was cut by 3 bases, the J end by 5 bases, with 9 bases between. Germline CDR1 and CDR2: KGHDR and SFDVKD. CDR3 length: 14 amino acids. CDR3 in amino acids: CATSDPGRTGELFF. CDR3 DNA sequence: TGTGCCACCAGTGATCCAGGGCGGACCGGGGAGCTGTTTTTT.

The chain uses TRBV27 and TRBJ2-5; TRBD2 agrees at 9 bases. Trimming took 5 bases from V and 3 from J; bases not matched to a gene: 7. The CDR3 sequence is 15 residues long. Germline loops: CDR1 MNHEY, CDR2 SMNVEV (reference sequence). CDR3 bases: TGTGCCAGCAGTACCCATAGCGGGGGTAAAGAGACCCAGTACTTC. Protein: CASSTHSGGKETQYF.

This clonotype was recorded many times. DNA for the CDR3: TGTGCCACCAGTGATTCGGGGCCTAAATCCCACAATGAGCAGTTCTTC. Residues: CATSDSGPKSHNEQFF. The chain has TRBV24-1 and TRBJ2-1; D may match TRBD1 or TRBD2 (5 bases each). The ends were cut back, 2 bases at V and 5 bases at J, with 15 bases in the middle. Germline V gene lookup returns CDR1 KGHDR and CDR2 SFDVKD. This CDR3 has 16 amino acids.

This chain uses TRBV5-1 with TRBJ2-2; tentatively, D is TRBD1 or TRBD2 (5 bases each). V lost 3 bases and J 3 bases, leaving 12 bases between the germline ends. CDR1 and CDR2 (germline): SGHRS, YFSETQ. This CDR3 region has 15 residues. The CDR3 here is CASSSAGTYTGELFF. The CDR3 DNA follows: TGCGCCAGCAGCTCTGCCGGGACCTACACCGGGGAGCTGTTTTTT.

The CDR3 coding sequence is TGTGCCAGCAGCATAGGGGGGCAGAGCTCCTACAATGAGCAGTTCTTC. As protein: CASSIGGQSSYNEQFF. The V and J genes are TRBV11-2 and TRBJ2-1; either TRBD1 or TRBD2 may fit D (6 bases each). CDR1 and CDR2 (germline): SGHAT, FQNNGV. CDR3 length equals 16 residues. V was pared by 5 bases and J by 0 bases, with 14 bases between. The full variable domain, with the rest looked up from reference TRBV11-2 and TRBJ2-1, is EAGVAQSPRYKIIEKRQSVAFWCNPISGHATLYWYQQILGQGPKLLIQFQNNGVVDDSQLPKDRFSAERLKGVDSTLKIQPAKLEDSAVYLCASSIGGQSSYNEQFFGPGTRLTVL.

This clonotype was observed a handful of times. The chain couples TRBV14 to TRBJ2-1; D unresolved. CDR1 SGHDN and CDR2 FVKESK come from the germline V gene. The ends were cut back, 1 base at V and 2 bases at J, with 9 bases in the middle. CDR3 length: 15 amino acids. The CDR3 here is CASSQATRTYNEQFF. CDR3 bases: TGTGCCAGCAGCCAAGCGACCAGGACCTACAATGAGCAGTTCTTC.